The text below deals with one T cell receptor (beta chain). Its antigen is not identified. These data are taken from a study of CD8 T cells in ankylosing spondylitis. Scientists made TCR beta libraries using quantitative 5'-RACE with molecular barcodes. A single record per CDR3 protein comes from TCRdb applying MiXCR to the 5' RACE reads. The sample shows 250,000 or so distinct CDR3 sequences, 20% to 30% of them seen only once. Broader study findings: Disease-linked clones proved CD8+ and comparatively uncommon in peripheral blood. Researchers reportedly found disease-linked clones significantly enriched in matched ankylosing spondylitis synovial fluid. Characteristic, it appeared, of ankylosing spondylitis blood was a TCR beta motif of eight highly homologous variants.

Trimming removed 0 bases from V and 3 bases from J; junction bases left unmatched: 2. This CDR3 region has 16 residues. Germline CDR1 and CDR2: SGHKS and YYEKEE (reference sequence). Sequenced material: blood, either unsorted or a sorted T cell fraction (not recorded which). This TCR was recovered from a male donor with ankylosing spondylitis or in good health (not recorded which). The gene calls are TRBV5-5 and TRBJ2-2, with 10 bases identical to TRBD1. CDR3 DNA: TGTGCCAGCAGCTTGGGACAGGGGGCCGACACCGGGGAGCTGTTTTTT. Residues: CASSLGQGADTGELFF.